The 24 T cell receptor beta chains given below trace back to one sample, sequenced in a study of blood T cell repertoires in COVID-19. Repertoires were generated with immunoSEQ multiplex PCR, while TCRdb's copy carries only in-frame clones and drops some. Altogether some 67,000 clones are present, around nine tenths being singletons, with the ten largest covering approximately 20%. Source material: peripheral blood. The receptors were sampled from a woman at least 80 years old with acute or convalescent COVID-19.

This clone has more than one count but fewer than ten. CDR3 residues: CASSRGNSVGETQYF. CDR3 nucleotides: TGTGCCAGCAGCCGAGGGAACAGTGTAGGAGAGACCCAGTACTTC. The rearrangement uses TRBV7-8 and TRBJ2-5; the D gene is possibly TRBD2 (5 bases). V shed 5 bases and J shed 4 bases, with 17 bases lying between them. CDR1 SGHVS and CDR2 FQNEAQ come from the germline V gene. The CDR3 is 15 amino acids.

V gene TRBV13 combines with J gene TRBJ1-2, with D maybe TRBD1 (5 bases). This CDR3 contains 13 residues. The V end lost 2 bases, the J end lost 7 bases, and 11 bases lay between the germline ends. Per germline, CDR1 PRHDT and CDR2 FYEKMQ (reference sequence). The CDR3 DNA sequence: TGTGCCAGCAGCTTAACGGGGGAGCGTGGCTACACCTTC. Amino acids: CASSLTGERGYTF.

The chain has TRBV6-5 and TRBJ1-2; a weak D match, TRBD1 (6 bases). V was cut by 2 bases and J by 7 bases, with 17 bases left in between. Germline values: CDR1 MNHEY, CDR2 SVGAGI. The length of the CDR3 is 15 residues. CDR3 nucleotides: TGTGCCAGCAGTTACGCCTCGGGGGGCGCCGCTGGCTACACCTTC. This encodes CASSYASGGAAGYTF.

The V call is TRBV28, the J call TRBJ2-7; TRBD2 might be the D (6 bases). The CDR3 runs to 14 residues. Looked up from germline, CDR1 is MDHEN and CDR2 is SYDVKM. V was clipped by 6 bases and J by 0 bases, with 12 bases between them. This chain's CDR3 is CASSLGGDSYEQYF. As DNA, the CDR3 is TGTGCCAGCAGCCTCGGGGGAGACTCCTACGAGCAGTACTTC.

The chain has TRBV27 and TRBJ1-5; D might be TRBD1 (6 bases). Germline CDR1 reads MNHEY; CDR2 reads SMNVEV (reference sequence). The CDR3 is 15 residues long. V was cut by 5 bases and J by 6 bases, with 17 bases left in between. CDR3 DNA: TGTGCCAGCAGTGCCGGGGACACCCCAAGTCAGCCCCAGCATTTT. Its protein is CASSAGDTPSQPQHF.

Of note for this clone: One junction end disagrees with the germline gene, perhaps due to a read error. The CDR3 DNA follows: TGTGCCAGCAGTCCGTCCCCGGGACAGGGGGGTATCTTT. Translated: CASSPSPGQGGIF. The rearrangement joins TRBV27 to TRBJ1-1; 11 nucleotides align to TRBD1. Per germline, CDR1 MNHEY and CDR2 SMNVEV (reference sequence). The CDR3 has 13 residues.

This rearrangement joins TRBV27 to TRBJ2-6; the D is unclear. Trimming pared 2 bases from V and 4 bases from J, leaving 3 bases between. The CDR3 contains 13 residues. Germline CDR1 is MNHEY and CDR2 is SMNVEV (reference sequence). CDR3 loop: CASSLRGANVLTF. Here the CDR3 DNA reads TGTGCCAGCAGTTTACGGGGGGCCAACGTCCTGACTTTC.

V and J are TRBV14 and TRBJ2-3, with D maybe TRBD2 (5 bases). The CDR3 length is 17 residues. Trimming shortened V by 1 base and J by 2 bases, and 16 bases separated the two germline ends. Germline V gene data show CDR1 as SGHDN and CDR2 as FVKESK. CDR3 sequence: CASSQVEAGQYTDTQYF. DNA of the CDR3: TGTGCCAGCAGCCAAGTTGAGGCGGGTCAATACACAGATACGCAGTATTTT.

The gene calls are TRBV28 and TRBJ1-2; maybe TRBD1 (6 bases). The CDR3 totals 14 residues. Germline V CDR1 and CDR2: MDHEN, SYDVKM. V lost 7 bases and J 2 bases, leaving 14 bases between the germline ends. DNA for the CDR3: TGTGCCAGCATCCCTGGGGGGGGCAACTATGGCTACACCTTC. Its protein product is CASIPGGGNYGYTF.

The V call is TRBV7-9, the J call TRBJ1-2, with no clear D. Per the germline V gene, CDR1 is SEHNR and CDR2 is FQNEAQ (reference sequence). The germline V and J ends were trimmed by 4 bases and 4 bases, with 10 bases remaining between them. CDR3 length: 13 amino acids. This CDR3 is CASSSRRGYGYTF. The CDR3 DNA is TGTGCCAGCAGCTCCCGGCGGGGCTATGGCTACACCTTC.

This clone has just one count. The rearrangement joins TRBV3-1 (or the pseudogene TRBV3-2) to TRBJ2-2, with TRBD2 as a possible D gene (6 bases). V lost 11 bases and J lost 4, with 20 bases in between. The CDR3 spans 15 residues. Germline CDR1 is LGHDT and CDR2 is YNNKEL (reference sequence). The DNA of the CDR3 is TGTGCCGCAGCAAATGCCCCCGGGGGCACCGGGGAGCTGTTTTTT. As protein: CAAANAPGGTGELFF.

The chain links TRBV10-2 to TRBJ2-7; 7 bases fit TRBD1. The length of the CDR3 is 13 residues. After removal of 6 bases from V and 7 bases from J, the junction contained 9 bases not matched to a gene. Germline V gives CDR1 WSHSY, CDR2 SAAADI. Here the CDR3 reads CASSETGYGEQYF. DNA of the CDR3: TGCGCCAGCAGCGAGACAGGGTATGGGGAGCAGTACTTC.

The CDR3 DNA is TGTGCCAGCAGTCACCCAAGGGGCACTGAAGCTTTCTTT. Translated: CASSHPRGTEAFF. The genes are TRBV6-5 and TRBJ1-1; D is perhaps TRBD1 (5 bases). Trimming took off 5 bases at V and 4 bases at J, with 11 bases between the two ends. The CDR3 runs to 13 residues. CDR1 and CDR2 from the germline V gene are MNHEY and SVGAGI.

The table lists this clone with a count of one. The rearrangement links TRBV6-5 to TRBJ1-1, with D uncertain. Trimming stripped 1 base from V and 0 bases from J, with 9 bases between. Germline-derived CDR1 and CDR2 are MNHEY and SVGAGI. The CDR3 contains 15 residues. The chain's CDR3 is CASSYFSHLNTEAFF. As DNA, the CDR3 is TGTGCCAGCAGTTACTTTAGCCACCTGAACACTGAAGCTTTCTTT.

This clone was observed a single time. The rearrangement joins TRBV25-1 to TRBJ1-3, with D hard to call. Trimming pared 2 bases from V and 0 bases from J, leaving 11 bases between. This CDR3 comprises 16 residues. The germline gives CDR1 MGHDK, CDR2 SYGVNS. CDR3 region: CASSEEGRSSGNTIYF. The CDR3 coding sequence is TGTGCCAGCAGTGAAGAGGGTAGGTCCTCTGGAAACACCATATATTTT.

This rearrangement joins TRBV6-5 to TRBJ2-7; tentatively, D is TRBD1 (6 bases). The V end was cut by 4 bases, the J end by 4 bases, with 8 bases between. CDR3 length: 12 residues. CDR1 and CDR2 (germline): MNHEY, SVGAGI. The CDR3 is CASSWDKYEQYF. The CDR3 DNA reads TGTGCCAGCAGTTGGGACAAGTACGAGCAGTACTTC.

V is TRBV4-1 and J is TRBJ1-1; 8 bases are shared with TRBD1. The germline gives CDR1 MGHRA, CDR2 YSYEKL. J lost 1 base, V lost 1 base, and 11 bases had no gene match. The CDR3 length is 18 residues. This CDR3 is CASSQAPAGGVRNTEAFF. CDR3 DNA: TGCGCCAGCAGCCAAGCCCCAGCAGGGGGCGTACGGAACACTGAAGCTTTCTTT.

Only a few counts were recorded for this clone. The chain couples TRBV5-1 to TRBJ1-6, with D uncertain. In germline, CDR1 is SGHRS, CDR2 YFSETQ. V lost 5 bases and J 5 bases, leaving 8 bases between the germline ends. CDR3 length: 13 amino acids. The CDR3 DNA follows: TGCGCCAGCAGTCCCTTCGATAATTCACCCCTCCACTTT. This gives the protein CASSPFDNSPLHF.

This clone was detected only once. The rearrangement links TRBV28 to TRBJ1-4; D uncertain. Trimming removed 8 bases from V and 7 bases from J, with 14 bases in between. CDR3 length: 13 residues. Germline V CDR1 and CDR2: MDHEN, SYDVKM. CDR3 DNA: TGTGCCAGCGGTTCGTCAGCGGGTGAAAAACTGTTTTTT. Protein product: CASGSSAGEKLFF.

The chain employs TRBV18 and TRBJ2-3; D call uncertain. The CDR3 is 13 residues long. CDR1 is KGHSH and CDR2 is LQKENI in the germline V gene. The V end lost 3 bases, the J end lost 4 bases, and 8 bases lay between the germline ends. The CDR3 reads CASSPLSADTQYF. The CDR3 DNA follows: TGTGCCAGCTCACCGCTGAGCGCAGATACGCAGTATTTT. The entire variable domain, with the rest obtained from reference TRBV18 and TRBJ2-3, is as follows: NAGVMQNPRHLVRRRGQEARLRCSPMKGHSHVYWYRQLPEEGLKFMVYLQKENIIDESGMPKERFSAEFPKEGPSILRIQQVVRGDSAAYFCASSPLSADTQYFGPGTRLTVL.

The gene calls are TRBV19 and TRBJ1-1, with D possibly being TRBD1 (5 bases). Germline V gives CDR1 LNHDA, CDR2 SQIVND (reference sequence). V lost 3 bases and J 1 base, leaving 18 bases between the germline ends. This CDR3 spans 17 amino acids. CDR3 region: CASSMSIQFRENTEAFF. The CDR3 coding sequence is TGTGCCAGTAGTATGTCGATCCAATTCAGGGAGAACACTGAAGCTTTCTTT. Using reference TRBV19 and TRBJ1-1 for the parts outside the CDR3, the full variable domain is DGGITQSPKYLFRKEGQNVTLSCEQNLNHDAMYWYRQDPGQGLRLIYYSQIVNDFQKGDIAEGYSVSREKKESFPLTVTSAQKNPTAFYLCASSMSIQFRENTEAFFGQGTRLTVV.

The chain uses TRBV5-1 and TRBJ2-1; TRBD2 is a possible D gene (6 bases). With 0 bases removed from V and 0 bases from J, the gap between germline ends came to 10 bases. Germline V lookup: CDR1 SGHRS, CDR2 YFSETQ. The CDR3 length is 16 residues. The CDR3 bases are TGCGCCAGCAGCTTGGCTACTAGCACCTCCTACAATGAGCAGTTCTTC. This translates into CASSLATSTSYNEQFF.

CDR3: CASNNGLLKGGYTF. The CDR3 DNA reads as TGTGCCAGCAACAACGGACTCTTAAAGGGTGGCTACACCTTC. The chain combines TRBV28 with TRBJ1-2; unclear D gene. CDR1 is MDHEN, CDR2 SYDVKM, per germline. The CDR3 is made up of 14 amino acids. V dropped 7 bases and J dropped 7 bases, with 19 bases sitting between them.

J is TRBJ1-1 and V is TRBV11-2; D unresolved. The germline V gene has CDR1 SGHAT and CDR2 FQNNGV. There are 12 residues in the CDR3. Trimming stripped 5 bases from V and 5 bases from J, with 9 bases between. CDR3 loop: CASSVLGTEAFF. The DNA for the CDR3 is TGTGCCAGCAGCGTCCTAGGAACTGAAGCTTTCTTT.